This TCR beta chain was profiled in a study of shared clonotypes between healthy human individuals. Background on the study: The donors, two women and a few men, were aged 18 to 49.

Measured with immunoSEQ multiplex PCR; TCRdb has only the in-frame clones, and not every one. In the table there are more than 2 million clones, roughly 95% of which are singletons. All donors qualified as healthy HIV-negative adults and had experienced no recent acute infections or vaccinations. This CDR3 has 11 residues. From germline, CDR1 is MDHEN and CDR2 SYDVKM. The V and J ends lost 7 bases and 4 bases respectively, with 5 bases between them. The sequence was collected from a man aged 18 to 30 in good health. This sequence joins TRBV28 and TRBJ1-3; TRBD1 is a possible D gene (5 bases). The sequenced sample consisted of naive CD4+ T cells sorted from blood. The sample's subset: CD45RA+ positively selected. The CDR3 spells CASKGGNTIYF. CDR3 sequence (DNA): TGTGCCAGCAAGGGGGGAAACACCATATATTTT.